This paragraph reports one T cell receptor beta chain. Its specificity is unknown. This record comes from a study of a mutant IDH1 vaccine in newly diagnosed glioma. Study context: Patients previously underwent radiotherapy, temozolomide, or both, and most underwent both.

CDR3 length equals 13 residues. From germline, CDR1 is LNHDA and CDR2 SQIVND (reference sequence). V was pared by 5 bases and J by 6 bases, with 5 bases of the junction left unmatched. The repertoire was sequenced with immunoSEQ multiplex PCR; TCRdb's copy has only in-frame clones and lacks some. This sample has around 64,000 clones; about four fifths occur once, and the top ten carry approximately 4.5%. Overall study results and limits: Pseudoprogression seemed unlinked to shifts in top peripheral T cell clonotypes. Immune responses induced by vaccination arose in 90% to 95% of the patients.

Stated time point: baseline, week 1 (first vaccination visit). Treatment here: pre-vaccination baseline after standard-of-care therapy. Sequenced material: peripheral blood mononuclear cells (PBMCs), taken from a glioma patient treated with radiotherapy, temozolomide or both. This chain connects TRBV19 to TRBJ2-7; 9 positions match TRBD1. The sequence derives from a young woman with glioma. Some clones in this sample may be carry-over from other donors' samples. CDR3 residues: CASSDRGGFEQYF. CDR3 bases: TGTGCCAGTAGTGACAGGGGGGGGTTCGAGCAGTACTTC. Combining the CDR3 with reference TRBV19 and TRBJ2-7 gives the whole variable domain DGGITQSPKYLFRKEGQNVTLSCEQNLNHDAMYWYRQDPGQGLRLIYYSQIVNDFQKGDIAEGYSVSREKKESFPLTVTSAQKNPTAFYLCASSDRGGFEQYFGPGTRLTVT.